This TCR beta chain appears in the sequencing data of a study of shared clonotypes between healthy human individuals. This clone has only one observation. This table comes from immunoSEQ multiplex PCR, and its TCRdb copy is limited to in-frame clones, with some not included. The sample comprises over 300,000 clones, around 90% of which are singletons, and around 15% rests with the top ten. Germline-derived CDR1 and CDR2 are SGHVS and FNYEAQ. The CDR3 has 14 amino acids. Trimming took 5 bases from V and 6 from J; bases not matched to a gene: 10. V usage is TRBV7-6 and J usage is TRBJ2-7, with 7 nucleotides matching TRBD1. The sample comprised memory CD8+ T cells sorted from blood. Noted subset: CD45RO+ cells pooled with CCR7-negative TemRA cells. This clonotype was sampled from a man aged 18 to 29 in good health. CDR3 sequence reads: CASSETGVFGEQYF. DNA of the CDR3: TGTGCCAGCAGCGAAACAGGGGTTTTCGGCGAGCAGTACTTC.